This T cell receptor (beta chain) was documented in a study of OX40 agonist ivuxolimab in advanced cancers. About the research overall: The drug used for patients, ivuxolimab, was an agonistic anti-OX40 (CD134) antibody. Participants could have had prior anti-PD-1, anti-PD-L1 or anti-CTLA-4 therapy, and approximately 40% had some.

The method was immunoSEQ multiplex PCR; TCRdb's version includes in-frame clones alone and lacks a portion of them. The sample has tens of thousands of clones; roughly 85% are singletons. Study-wide results and caveats: More expanded clones were found, on average, in CD8+ than in CD4+ T cells. No antigen was identified for the clonally expanded peripheral T cells.

Concerning this clone itself: Its target is not known.

The TCR sequence derives from an adult with an advanced solid tumor such as melanoma, head and neck, liver or kidney cancer. Here the sequenced sample was CD4+ or CD8+ T cells sorted from blood, taken in a trial of the OX40 agonist ivuxolimab.

In DNA, the CDR3 is TGTGCCAGCAGCTTGTCAACTACCTATAATTCACCCCTCCACTTT. Its protein product is CASSLSTTYNSPLHF. The chain joins TRBV5-4 to TRBJ1-6; D is unresolved. Germline CDR1 reads SGHNT; CDR2 reads YYREEE (reference sequence). There are 15 residues in the CDR3. Trimming pared 1 base from V and 2 bases from J, leaving 7 bases between.